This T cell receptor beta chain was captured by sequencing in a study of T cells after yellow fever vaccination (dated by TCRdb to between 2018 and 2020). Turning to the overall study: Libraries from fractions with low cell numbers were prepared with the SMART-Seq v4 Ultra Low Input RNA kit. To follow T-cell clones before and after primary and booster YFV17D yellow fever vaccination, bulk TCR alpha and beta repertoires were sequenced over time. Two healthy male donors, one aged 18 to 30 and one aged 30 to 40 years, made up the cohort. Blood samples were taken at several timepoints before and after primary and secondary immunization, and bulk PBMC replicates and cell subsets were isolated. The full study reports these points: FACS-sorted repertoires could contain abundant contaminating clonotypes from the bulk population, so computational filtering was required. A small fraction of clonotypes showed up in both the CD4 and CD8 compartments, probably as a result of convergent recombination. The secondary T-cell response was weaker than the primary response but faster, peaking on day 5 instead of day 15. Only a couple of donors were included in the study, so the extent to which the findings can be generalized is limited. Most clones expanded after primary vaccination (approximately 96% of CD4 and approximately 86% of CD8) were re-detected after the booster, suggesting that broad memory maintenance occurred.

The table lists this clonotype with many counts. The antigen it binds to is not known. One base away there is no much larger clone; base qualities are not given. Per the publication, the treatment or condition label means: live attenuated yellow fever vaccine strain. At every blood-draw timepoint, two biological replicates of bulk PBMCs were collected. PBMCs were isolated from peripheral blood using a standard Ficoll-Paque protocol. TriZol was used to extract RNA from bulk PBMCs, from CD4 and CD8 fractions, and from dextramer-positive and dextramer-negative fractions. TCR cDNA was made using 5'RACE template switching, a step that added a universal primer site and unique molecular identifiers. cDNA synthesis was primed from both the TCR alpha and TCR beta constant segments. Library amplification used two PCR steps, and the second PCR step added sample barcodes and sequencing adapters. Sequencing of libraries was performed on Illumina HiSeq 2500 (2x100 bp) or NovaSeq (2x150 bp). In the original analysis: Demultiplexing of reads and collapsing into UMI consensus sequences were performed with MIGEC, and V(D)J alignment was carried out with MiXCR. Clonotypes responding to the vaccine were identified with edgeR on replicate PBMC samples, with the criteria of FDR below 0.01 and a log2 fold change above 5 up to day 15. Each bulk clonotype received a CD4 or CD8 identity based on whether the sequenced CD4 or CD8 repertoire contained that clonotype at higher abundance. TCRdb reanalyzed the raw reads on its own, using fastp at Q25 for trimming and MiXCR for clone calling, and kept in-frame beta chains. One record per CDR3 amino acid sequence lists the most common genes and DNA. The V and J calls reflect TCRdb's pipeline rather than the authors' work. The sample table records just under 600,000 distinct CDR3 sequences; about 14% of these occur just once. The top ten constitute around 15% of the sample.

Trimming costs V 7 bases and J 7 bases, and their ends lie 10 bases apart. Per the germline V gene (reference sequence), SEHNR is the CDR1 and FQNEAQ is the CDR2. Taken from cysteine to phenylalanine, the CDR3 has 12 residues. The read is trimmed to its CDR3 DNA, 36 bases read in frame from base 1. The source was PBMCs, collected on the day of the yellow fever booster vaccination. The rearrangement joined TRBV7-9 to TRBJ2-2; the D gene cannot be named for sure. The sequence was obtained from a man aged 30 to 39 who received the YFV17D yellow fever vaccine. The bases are TGTGCCAGCACGGAGTGGGTCGGGGAGCTGTTTTTT. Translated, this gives CASTEWVGELFF.